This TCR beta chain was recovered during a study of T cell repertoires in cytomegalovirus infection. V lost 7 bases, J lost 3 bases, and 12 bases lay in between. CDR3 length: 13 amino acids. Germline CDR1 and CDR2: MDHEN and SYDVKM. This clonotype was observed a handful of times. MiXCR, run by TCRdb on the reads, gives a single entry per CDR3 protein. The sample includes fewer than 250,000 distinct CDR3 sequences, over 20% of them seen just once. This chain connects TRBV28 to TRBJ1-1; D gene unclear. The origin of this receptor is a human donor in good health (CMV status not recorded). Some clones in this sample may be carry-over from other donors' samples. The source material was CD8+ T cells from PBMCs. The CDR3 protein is CASTQGGYTEAFF. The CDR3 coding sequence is TGTGCCAGCACCCAAGGAGGGTACACTGAAGCTTTCTTT.